Given below is one T cell receptor beta chain in context. The data were taken from a study of blood T cell repertoires in COVID-19. Overall study context: Whether acute or convalescent, the COVID-19 samples came from the United States, Italy and Spain. Nucleic acid was either cDNA or gDNA, and it came from T cells, B-cell-depleted T cells, or PBMCs.

The V gene's germline CDR1 is SGDLS and CDR2 YYNGEE. The germline V and J ends were trimmed by 7 bases and 7 bases, with 17 bases remaining between them. There are 13 residues in the CDR3. In the original analysis: The assay estimated nucleated cells by amplifying reference gene primers. The assay was immunoSEQ multiplex PCR, and TCRdb's table has in-frame clones only and misses some. V, J and clone size reflect that table, while D and trimming were determined from the DNA. The sample holds 130,000 to 150,000 clones, approximately 85% seen once. A Seattle source enrolled patients during active infection and followed them longitudinally.

The rearrangement links TRBV9 to TRBJ2-5; perhaps TRBD2 as D (5 bases). The sequenced material came from peripheral blood. This clonotype was sampled from a woman in her sixties or seventies with COVID-19, enrolled during active disease. The CDR3 loop reads CASGQVEGGTQYF. Here the CDR3 DNA reads TGTGCCAGCGGGCAGGTCGAGGGTGGGACCCAGTACTTC.